This entry concerns a single TCR beta chain. MiXCR, applied by TCRdb to the 5' RACE reads, yields one record per CDR3 protein. The sample contains fewer than 350,000 distinct CDR3 sequences, 3.5% to 4.5% of which appear only once. This entry is derived from a study of T cells after yellow fever vaccination. J was trimmed by 0 bases and V by 6 bases; bases with no gene match: 10. The length of the CDR3 is 18 residues. This clonotype was sampled from a man aged 18 to 35 who received the YFV17D yellow fever vaccine. Sequencing was performed on PBMCs, taken 15 days after the yellow fever booster vaccination. J is TRBJ2-6 and V is TRBV12-3 or TRBV12-4; 8 positions agree with TRBD1. The DNA for the CDR3 is TGTGCCAGCAGGGGACAGGTTCCATCCTTCTCTGGGGCCAACGTCCTGACTTTC. The encoded protein is CASRGQVPSFSGANVLTF.